The sequence of this TCR beta chain was determined in a study of early T cells in non-severe SARS-CoV-2 infection. About the study: The sequenced material was bulk RNA from unsorted whole blood, and its chains were unpaired.

CDR3 size: 16 residues. The V gene lost 4 bases and the J gene lost 4 bases, with 19 bases spanning the gap. Germline V gene data show CDR1 as SEHNR and CDR2 as FQNEAQ (reference sequence). This clonotype was counted at least ten times. What it binds is unknown. As part of library construction, unique molecular identifiers were attached to individual cDNA molecules. Each CDR3 protein is one row after TCRdb ran MiXCR on the 5' RACE reads. The sample has tens of thousands of distinct CDR3 sequences, 9.5% to 15% seen once. General study findings and limits: Using VDJdb, the matching emphasized anti-spike CD8 responses while missing private and CD4 specificities.

This clonotype originated in an adult who was a healthcare worker with PCR-confirmed SARS-CoV-2 infection or an uninfected control (not recorded which). The sample was whole blood. The rearrangement links TRBV7-9 to TRBJ1-2; D possibly corresponds to TRBD1 (6 bases). This CDR3 is CASSSVGGGRIYGYTF. CDR3 DNA: TGTGCCAGCAGCTCCGTAGGGGGAGGGCGGATCTATGGCTACACCTTC.